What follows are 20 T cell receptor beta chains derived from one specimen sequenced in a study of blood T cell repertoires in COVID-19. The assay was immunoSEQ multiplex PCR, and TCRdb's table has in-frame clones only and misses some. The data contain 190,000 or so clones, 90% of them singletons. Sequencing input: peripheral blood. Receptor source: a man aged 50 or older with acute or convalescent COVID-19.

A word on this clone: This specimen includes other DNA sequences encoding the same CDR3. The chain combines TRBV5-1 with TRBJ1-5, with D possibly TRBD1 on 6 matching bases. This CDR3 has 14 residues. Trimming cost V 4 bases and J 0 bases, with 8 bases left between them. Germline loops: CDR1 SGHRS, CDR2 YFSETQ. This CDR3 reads CASSPDSSNQPQHF. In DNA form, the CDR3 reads TGCGCCAGCAGCCCGGACAGTAGCAATCAGCCCCAGCATTTT.

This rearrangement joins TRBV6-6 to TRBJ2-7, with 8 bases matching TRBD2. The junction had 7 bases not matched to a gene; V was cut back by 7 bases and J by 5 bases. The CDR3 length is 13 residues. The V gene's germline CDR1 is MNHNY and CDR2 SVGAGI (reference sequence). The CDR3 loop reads CASTRGVMNEQYF. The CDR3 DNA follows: TGTGCCAGCACGCGGGGGGTAATGAACGAGCAGTACTTC.

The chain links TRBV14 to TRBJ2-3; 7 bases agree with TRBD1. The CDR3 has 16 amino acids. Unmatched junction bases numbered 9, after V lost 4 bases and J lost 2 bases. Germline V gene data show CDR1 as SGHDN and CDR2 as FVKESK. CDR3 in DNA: TGTGCCAGCAGCCTAAGGGGGCCCCGAAACACAGATACGCAGTATTTT. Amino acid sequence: CASSLRGPRNTDTQYF.

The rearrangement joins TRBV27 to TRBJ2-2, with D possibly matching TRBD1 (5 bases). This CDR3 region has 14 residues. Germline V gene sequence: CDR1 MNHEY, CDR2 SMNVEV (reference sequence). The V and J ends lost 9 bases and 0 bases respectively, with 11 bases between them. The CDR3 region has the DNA TGTGCCAGTGGGGCAACTACGAACACCGGGGAGCTGTTTTTT. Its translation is CASGATTNTGELFF.

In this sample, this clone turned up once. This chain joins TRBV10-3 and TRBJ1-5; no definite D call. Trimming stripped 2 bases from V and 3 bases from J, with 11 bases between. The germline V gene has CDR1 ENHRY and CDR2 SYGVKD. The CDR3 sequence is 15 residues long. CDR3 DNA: TGTGCCATCAGTGAGCACGCGACTGACAATCAGCCCCAGCATTTT. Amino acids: CAISEHATDNQPQHF.

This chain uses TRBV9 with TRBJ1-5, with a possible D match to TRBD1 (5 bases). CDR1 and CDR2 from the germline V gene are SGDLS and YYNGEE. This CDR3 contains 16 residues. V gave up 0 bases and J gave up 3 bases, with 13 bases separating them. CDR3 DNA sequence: TGTGCCAGCAGCGTAGCTGCAGGAGGGGACAATCAGCCCCAGCATTTT. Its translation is CASSVAAGGDNQPQHF.

CDR3 nucleotide sequence: TGCGCCAGCAGCTTGATCAGGATAGCGGGGAAGGACGATGAGCAGTTCTTC. This gives the protein CASSLIRIAGKDDEQFF. J is TRBJ2-1 and V is TRBV5-1; 8 bases match TRBD2. Germline values: CDR1 SGHRS, CDR2 YFSETQ. Trimming took 1 base from V and 8 from J; bases not matched to a gene: 14. CDR3 length: 17 amino acids.

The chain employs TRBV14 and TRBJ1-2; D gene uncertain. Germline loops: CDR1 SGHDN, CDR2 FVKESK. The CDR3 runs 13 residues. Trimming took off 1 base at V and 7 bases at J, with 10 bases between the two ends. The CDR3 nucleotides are TGTGCCAGCAGCCAAGCGGCGACGGGTGGCTACACCTTC. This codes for CASSQAATGGYTF.

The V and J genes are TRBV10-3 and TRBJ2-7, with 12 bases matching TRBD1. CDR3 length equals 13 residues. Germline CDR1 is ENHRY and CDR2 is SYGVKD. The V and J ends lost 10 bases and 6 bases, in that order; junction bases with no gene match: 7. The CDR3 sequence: CATTGTGGREQYF. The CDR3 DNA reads TGTGCCACCACCGGGACAGGGGGCCGCGAGCAGTACTTC.

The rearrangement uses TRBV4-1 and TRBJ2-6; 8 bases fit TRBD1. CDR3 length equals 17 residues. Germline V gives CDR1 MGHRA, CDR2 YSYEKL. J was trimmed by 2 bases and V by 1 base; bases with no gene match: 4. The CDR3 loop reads CASSQVDRGPGANVLTF. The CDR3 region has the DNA TGCGCCAGCAGCCAAGTAGACAGGGGACCTGGGGCCAACGTCCTGACTTTC.

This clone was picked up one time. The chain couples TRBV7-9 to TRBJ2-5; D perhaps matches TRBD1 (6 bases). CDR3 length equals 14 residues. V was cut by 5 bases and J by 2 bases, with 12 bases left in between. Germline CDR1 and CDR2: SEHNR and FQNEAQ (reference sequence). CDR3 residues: CASSTKGVQETQYF. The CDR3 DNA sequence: TGTGCCAGCAGCACTAAGGGGGTGCAAGAGACCCAGTACTTC.

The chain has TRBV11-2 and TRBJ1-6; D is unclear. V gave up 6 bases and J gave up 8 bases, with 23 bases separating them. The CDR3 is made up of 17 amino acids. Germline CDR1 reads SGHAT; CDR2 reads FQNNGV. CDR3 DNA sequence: TGTGCCAGCAGAGCTTACGGTTTGGAGGGTCCTCATTCACCCCTCCACTTT. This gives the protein CASRAYGLEGPHSPLHF.

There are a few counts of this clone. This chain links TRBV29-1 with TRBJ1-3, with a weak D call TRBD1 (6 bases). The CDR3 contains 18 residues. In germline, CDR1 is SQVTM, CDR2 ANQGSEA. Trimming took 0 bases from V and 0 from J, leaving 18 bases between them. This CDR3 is CSVEDRGAGRRSGNTIYF. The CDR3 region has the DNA TGCAGCGTTGAAGATCGGGGGGCGGGCCGTCGCTCTGGAAACACCATATATTTT.

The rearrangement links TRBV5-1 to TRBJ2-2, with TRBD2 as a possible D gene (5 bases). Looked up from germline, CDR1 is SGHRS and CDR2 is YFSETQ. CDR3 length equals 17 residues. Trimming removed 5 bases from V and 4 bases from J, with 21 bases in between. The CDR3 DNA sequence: TGCGCCAGCAGGCTCTACCCCAGCGGCCGGAGCACCGGGGAGCTGTTTTTT. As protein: CASRLYPSGRSTGELFF.

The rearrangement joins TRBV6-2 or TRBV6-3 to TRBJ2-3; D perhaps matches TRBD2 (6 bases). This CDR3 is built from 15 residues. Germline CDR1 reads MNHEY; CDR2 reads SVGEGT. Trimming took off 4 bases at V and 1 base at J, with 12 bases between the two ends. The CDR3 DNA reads TGTGCCAGCAGTTTGCTGTCTAGCGGCACAGATACGCAGTATTTT. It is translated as CASSLLSSGTDTQYF.

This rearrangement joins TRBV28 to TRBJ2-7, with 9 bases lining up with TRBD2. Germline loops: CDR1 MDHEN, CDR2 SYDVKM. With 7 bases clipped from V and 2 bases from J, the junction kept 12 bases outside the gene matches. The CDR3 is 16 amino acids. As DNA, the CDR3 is TGTGCCAGCACCCCAGGAGGGGCGGGGGGGCCCTACGAGCAGTACGTC. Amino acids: CASTPGGAGGPYEQYV.

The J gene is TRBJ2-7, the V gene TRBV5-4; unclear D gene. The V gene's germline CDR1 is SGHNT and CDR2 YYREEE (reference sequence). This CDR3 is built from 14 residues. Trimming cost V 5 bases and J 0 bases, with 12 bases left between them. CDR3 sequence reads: CASRRAGFSYEQYV. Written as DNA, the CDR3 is TGTGCCAGCAGACGAGCCGGGTTCTCCTACGAGCAGTACGTC.

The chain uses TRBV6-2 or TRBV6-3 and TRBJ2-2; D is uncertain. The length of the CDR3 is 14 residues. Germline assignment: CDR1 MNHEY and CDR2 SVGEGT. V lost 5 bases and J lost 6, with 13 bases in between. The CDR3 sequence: CASSPLTAAGELFF. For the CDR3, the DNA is TGTGCCAGCAGTCCCCTCACTGCCGCCGGGGAGCTGTTTTTT.

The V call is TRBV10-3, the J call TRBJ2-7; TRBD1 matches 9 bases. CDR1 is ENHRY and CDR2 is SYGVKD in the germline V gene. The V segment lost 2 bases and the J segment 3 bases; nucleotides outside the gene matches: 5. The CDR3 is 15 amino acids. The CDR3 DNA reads TGTGCCATCAGTGAGGGGGGGGACAGGGTCTACGAGCAGTACTTC. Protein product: CAISEGGDRVYEQYF.

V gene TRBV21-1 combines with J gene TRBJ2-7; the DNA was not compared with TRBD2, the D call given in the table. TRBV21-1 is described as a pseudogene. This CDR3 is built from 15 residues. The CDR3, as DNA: TGTGCCAGCAGCAAAGGAAACCCCGGGGATTACGAGCAGTACTTC. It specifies CASSKGNPGDYEQYF.